A selection of T cell receptor beta chains follows, all from one sample in a study of cytomegalovirus exposure and HLA in healthy donors. The assay was immunoSEQ multiplex PCR, and TCRdb's table has in-frame clones only and misses some. The sample holds more than 110,000 clones, approximately 70% seen once. Sequencing input: PBMCs. These receptors came from a human donor in good health. Each CDR3 is given with its conserved first and last residue. The D gene is left open where the match is weak. Clone size, where shown, is once, few, many, or a class for clones that have expanded.

v_gene,abundance,d_gene,j_gene,CDR3aa,CDR3nt
TRBV2,.,TRBD2,TRBJ2-7,CASSVWTSPREQYF,TGTGCCAGCAGTGTCTGGACTAGCCCTCGCGAGCAGTACTTC
TRBV10-3,.,.,TRBJ2-7,CAISDRSEQYF,TGTGCCATCAGTGACAGGTCGGAGCAGTACTTC
TRBV7-2,.,TRBD2,TRBJ2-5,CASSRGLAGVQETQYF,TGTGCCAGCAGCCGGGGACTAGCGGGGGTCCAAGAGACCCAGTACTTC
TRBV7-8,few,TRBD1,TRBJ1-1,CASSLAVYRGGTEAFF,TGTGCCAGCAGCTTAGCTGTGTACAGGGGTGGCACTGAAGCTTTCTTT
TRBV7-2,.,.,TRBJ2-3,CASRGLAGDTQYF,TGTGCCAGCAGAGGATTGGCGGGTGATACGCAGTATTTT
TRBV19,.,.,TRBJ2-2,CASSTPGDAANTGELFF,TGTGCCAGTAGTACCCCCGGGGATGCGGCGAACACCGGGGAGCTGTTTTTT
TRBV5-1,.,TRBD1,TRBJ2-2,CASSGQGFNTGELFF,TGCGCCAGCAGCGGACAGGGATTCAACACCGGGGAGCTGTTTTTT
TRBV11-1,.,TRBD1,TRBJ1-4,CASSSDRGWGEKLFF,TGTGCCAGCAGCTCCGACAGGGGTTGGGGTGAAAAACTGTTTTTT
TRBV4-2,.,TRBD2,TRBJ2-1,CASSQEMTSGADEQFF,TGTGCCAGCAGCCAAGAAATGACTAGCGGGGCGGATGAGCAGTTCTTC
TRBV27,.,TRBD2,TRBJ2-3,CASSVGRGADTQYF,TGTGCCAGCAGTGTTGGGAGGGGCGCAGATACGCAGTATTTT
TRBV7-8,.,.,TRBJ1-5,CASSLENLNQPQHF,TGTGCCAGCAGCTTAGAAAATCTAAATCAGCCCCAGCATTTT
TRBV7-8,.,.,TRBJ2-1,CASSFGGDRSYNEQFF,TGTGCCAGCAGCTTTGGCGGGGACAGAAGTTACAATGAGCAGTTCTTC
TRBV18,once,.,TRBJ1-4,CASSPNFQGLSTEKLFF,TGTGCCAGCTCACCAAACTTCCAGGGGTTGTCGACTGAAAAACTGTTTTTT
TRBV6-6,few,.,TRBJ1-5,CASVVAGNQPQHF,TGTGCCAGCGTTGTCGCGGGCAATCAGCCCCAGCATTTT
TRBV13,.,.,TRBJ2-7,CASSFGGQEQGEQYF,TGTGCCAGCAGCTTTGGTGGGCAGGAACAGGGCGAGCAGTACTTC
TRBV5-4,few,.,TRBJ1-2,CASSFGGQVNGYTF,TGTGCCAGCAGCTTCGGCGGGCAGGTGAATGGCTACACCTTC
TRBV5-1,.,TRBD1,TRBJ2-1,CASQLRTGAYNEQFF,TGCGCCAGCCAGCTGAGGACAGGAGCCTACAATGAGCAGTTCTTC
TRBV11-2,.,TRBD2,TRBJ2-1,CASSSRAGGGYNEQFF,TGTGCCAGCAGCTCGAGAGCGGGAGGGGGGTACAATGAGCAGTTCTTC
TRBV4-2,.,TRBD2,TRBJ2-1,CASSQGGLAAYNEQFF,TGTGCCAGCAGCCAAGGAGGACTAGCGGCTTACAATGAGCAGTTCTTC
TRBV6-5,few,.,TRBJ1-1,CASRGGAGVLAAFF,TGTGCCAGCAGGGGGGGGGCGGGGGTTTTAGCAGCTTTCTTT
TRBV15,.,.,TRBJ2-1,CATSREDFGNEQFF,TGTGCCACCAGCAGGGAAGATTTCGGGAATGAGCAGTTCTTC
TRBV7-6,.,.,TRBJ1-4,CASSLVQGEKLFF,TGTGCCAGCAGCTTAGTGCAGGGCGAAAAACTGTTTTTT
TRBV29-1,.,.,TRBJ1-2,CSADGYTF,TGCAGCGCCGATGGCTACACCTTC
TRBV29-1,.,TRBD2,TRBJ2-3,CSVQTSGGARTQYF,TGCAGCGTGCAGACTAGCGGGGGGGCACGTACGCAGTATTTT
TRBV11-3,.,TRBD2,TRBJ2-1,CASSLDRIGGSDEFF,TGTGCCAGCAGCTTAGATCGGATCGGCGGGAGTGATGAGTTCTTC
TRBV28,once,.,TRBJ1-5,CASRRQANQPQHF,TGTGCCAGCAGAAGACAGGCCAATCAGCCCCAGCATTTT
TRBV5-4,.,TRBD1,TRBJ2-7,CASSQKTGVPYEQYF,TGTGCCAGCAGCCAAAAGACAGGGGTTCCCTACGAGCAGTACTTC